The source of this T cell receptor beta chain is a study of early T cells in non-severe SARS-CoV-2 infection (dated by TCRdb to 2020 to 2022). Study-level background: Because TCR sequencing relied on bulk RNA taken from unsorted whole blood, pairing of alpha and beta chains was not possible. Study-wide conclusions, independent of this receptor: VDJdb matching was skewed toward anti-spike CD8 responses and likely underestimated virus-specific expansions, missing private and CD4 specificities.

CDR1 is given as LNHDA and CDR2 as SQIVND, both from the germline V gene (reference sequence). The trim is 6 bases for V and 2 bases for J, with a gap of 8 bases between the germline ends. From the cysteine through the phenylalanine, the CDR3 covers 14 amino acids. Just the 42-base CDR3 DNA is kept, in frame starting at base 1. To prepare the library, 5' RACE was applied. Reads for this sample came from a NextSeq 500. The TCR library protocol attached unique molecular identifiers to individual cDNA molecules to correct for sequencing error and PCR bias. TCR alpha and beta chains were both sequenced, and the abundances of alpha and beta sequences in each sample were closely correlated with each other. The paper's data handling went like this. Decombinator V4 was used to perform V gene, J gene and CDR3 annotation of TCR sequences. Expanded TCRs were defined as changing significantly between any two time points under a Poisson model with p below 0.0001. TCR abundances were normalised to the total number of TCRs sequenced per sample and were expressed as counts per million. MAIT TCRs were defined by TRAV1-2 paired with TRAJ12, TRAJ20 or TRAJ33, and iNKT TCRs by TRAV10 paired with TRAJ18. A search of VDJdb, accessed on 1 November 2021, was run for TCRs annotated to CMV, EBV and SARS-CoV-2, with TCRs annotated for multiple antigens excluded. The raw public reads went through TCRdb reprocessing: fastp at Q25, MiXCR clone calling, in-frame beta chains kept. CDR3 protein sequences are deduplicated, and each keeps its most common genes and DNA. The V and J calls and clone size are TCRdb's, not the authors'. The sample table shows some 48,000 distinct CDR3 sequences, and roughly 4% are seen once. The top ten clonotypes cover around 6% of the sample.

Ten or more counts support this clonotype. The antigen it recognizes is unknown. The sample holds no much larger clone one base away, and base qualities are not on file. This was a case-control study nested in a cohort of healthcare workers in London, UK, who had nasopharyngeal swab PCR tests and blood samples taken every week. Healthcare workers were recruited between 23 and 31 March 2020, during the week of the UK lockdown, and were followed weekly for up to about 15 weeks. Sample: whole blood. The sequence was collected from an adult who was a healthcare worker with PCR-confirmed SARS-CoV-2 infection or an uninfected control (not recorded which). The rearrangement combines TRBV19 with TRBJ2-6; tentative D gene TRBD1, with 6 bases matching. The nucleotides are TGTGCCAGTAGCACAGGGACTGGGGCCAACGTCCTGACTTTC. This is translated as CASSTGTGANVLTF.